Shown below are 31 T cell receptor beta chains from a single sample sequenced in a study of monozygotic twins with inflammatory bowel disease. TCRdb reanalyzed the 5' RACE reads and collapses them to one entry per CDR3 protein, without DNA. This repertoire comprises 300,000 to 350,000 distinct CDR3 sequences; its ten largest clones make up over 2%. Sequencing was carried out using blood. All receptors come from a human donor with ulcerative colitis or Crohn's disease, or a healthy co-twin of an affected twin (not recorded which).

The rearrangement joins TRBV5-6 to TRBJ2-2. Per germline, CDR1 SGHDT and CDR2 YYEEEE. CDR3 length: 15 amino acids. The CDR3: CASSFPKIHTGELFF.

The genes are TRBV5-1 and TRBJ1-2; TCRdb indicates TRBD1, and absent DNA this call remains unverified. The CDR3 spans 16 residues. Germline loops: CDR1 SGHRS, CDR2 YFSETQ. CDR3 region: CASRPAGTGGNYGYTF.

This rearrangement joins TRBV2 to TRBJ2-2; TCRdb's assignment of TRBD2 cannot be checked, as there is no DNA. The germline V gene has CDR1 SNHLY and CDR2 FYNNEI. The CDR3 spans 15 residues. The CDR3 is CATSLAGGPAGELFF.

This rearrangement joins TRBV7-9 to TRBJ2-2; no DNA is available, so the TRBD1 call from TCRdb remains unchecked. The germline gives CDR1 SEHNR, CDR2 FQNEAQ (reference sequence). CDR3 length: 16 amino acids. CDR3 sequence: CASSSFHTGDTGELFF.

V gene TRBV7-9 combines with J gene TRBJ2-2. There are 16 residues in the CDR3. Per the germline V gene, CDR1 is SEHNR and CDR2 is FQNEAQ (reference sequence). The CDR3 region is CASSSPEHSNTGELFF.

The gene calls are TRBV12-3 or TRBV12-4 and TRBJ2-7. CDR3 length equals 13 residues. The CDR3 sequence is CASSYSGNYEQYF.

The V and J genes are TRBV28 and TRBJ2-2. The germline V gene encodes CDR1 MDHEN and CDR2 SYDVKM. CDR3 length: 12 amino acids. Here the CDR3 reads CASSLRTGELFF.

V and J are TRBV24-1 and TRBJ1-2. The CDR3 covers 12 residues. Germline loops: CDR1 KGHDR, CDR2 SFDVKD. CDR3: CATSDQGYGYTF.

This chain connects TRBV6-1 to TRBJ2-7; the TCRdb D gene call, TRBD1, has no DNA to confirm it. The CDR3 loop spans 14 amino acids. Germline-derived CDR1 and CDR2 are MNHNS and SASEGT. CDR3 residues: CASSRAGTDYGQYF.

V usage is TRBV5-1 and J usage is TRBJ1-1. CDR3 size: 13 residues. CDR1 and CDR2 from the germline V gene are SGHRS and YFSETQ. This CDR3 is CASSLDSLTEAFF.

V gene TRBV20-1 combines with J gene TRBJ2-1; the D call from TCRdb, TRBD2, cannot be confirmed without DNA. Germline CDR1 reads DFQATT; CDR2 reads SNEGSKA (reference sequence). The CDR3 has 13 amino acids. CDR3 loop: CSATGRATNEQFF.

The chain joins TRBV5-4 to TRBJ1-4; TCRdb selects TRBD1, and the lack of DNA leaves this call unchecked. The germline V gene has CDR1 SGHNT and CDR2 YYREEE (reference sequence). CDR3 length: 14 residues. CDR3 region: CASSSQGTNEKLFF.

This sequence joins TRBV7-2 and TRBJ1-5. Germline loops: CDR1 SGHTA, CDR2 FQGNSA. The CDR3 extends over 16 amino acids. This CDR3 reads CASSLAPGEGRQPQHF.

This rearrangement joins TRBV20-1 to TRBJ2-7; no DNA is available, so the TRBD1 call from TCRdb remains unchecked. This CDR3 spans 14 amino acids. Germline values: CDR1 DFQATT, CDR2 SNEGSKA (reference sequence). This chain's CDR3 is CSASPQGWFYEQYF.

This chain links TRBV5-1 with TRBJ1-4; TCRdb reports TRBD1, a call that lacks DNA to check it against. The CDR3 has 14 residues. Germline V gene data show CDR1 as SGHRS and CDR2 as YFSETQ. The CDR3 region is CASRTDRMKEKLFF.

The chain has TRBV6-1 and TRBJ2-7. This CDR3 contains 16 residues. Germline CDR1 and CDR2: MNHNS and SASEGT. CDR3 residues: CASRPMRTHIPYEQYF.

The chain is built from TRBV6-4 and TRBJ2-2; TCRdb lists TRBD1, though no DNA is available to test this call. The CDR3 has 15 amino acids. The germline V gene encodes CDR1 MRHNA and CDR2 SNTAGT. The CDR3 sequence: CASSGTGGSTGELFF.

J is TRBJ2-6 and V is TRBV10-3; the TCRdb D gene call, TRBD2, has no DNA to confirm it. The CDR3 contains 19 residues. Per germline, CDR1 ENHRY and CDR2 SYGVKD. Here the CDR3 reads CAITASGRAGLSGANVLTF.

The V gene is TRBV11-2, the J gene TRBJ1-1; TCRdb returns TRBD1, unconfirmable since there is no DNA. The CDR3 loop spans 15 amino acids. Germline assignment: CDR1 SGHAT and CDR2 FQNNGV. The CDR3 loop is CASSSWGSTNTEAFF.

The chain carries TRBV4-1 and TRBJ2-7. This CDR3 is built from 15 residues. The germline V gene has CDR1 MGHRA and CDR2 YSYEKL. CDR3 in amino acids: CASSQETGGPYEQYF.

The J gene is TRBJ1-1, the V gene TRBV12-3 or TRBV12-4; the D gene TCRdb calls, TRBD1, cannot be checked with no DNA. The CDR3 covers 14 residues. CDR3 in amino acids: CASRPNREVTEAFF.

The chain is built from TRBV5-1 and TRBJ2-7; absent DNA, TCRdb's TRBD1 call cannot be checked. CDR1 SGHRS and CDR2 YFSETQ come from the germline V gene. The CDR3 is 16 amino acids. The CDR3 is CASRKTTGALIYEQYF.

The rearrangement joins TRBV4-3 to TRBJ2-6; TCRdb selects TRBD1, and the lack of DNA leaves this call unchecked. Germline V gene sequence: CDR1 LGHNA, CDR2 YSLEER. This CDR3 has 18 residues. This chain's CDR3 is CASSPGGQGLTGANVLTF.

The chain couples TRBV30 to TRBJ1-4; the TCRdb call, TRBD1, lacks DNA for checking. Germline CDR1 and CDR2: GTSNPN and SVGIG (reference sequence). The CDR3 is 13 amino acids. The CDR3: CAWRETGYEKLFF. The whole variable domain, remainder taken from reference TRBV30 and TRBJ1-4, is SQTIHQWPATLVQPVGSPLSLECTVEGTSNPNLYWYRQAAGRGLQLLFYSVGIGQISSEVPQNLSASRPQDRQFILSSKKLLLSDSGFYLCAWRETGYEKLFFGSGTQLSVL.

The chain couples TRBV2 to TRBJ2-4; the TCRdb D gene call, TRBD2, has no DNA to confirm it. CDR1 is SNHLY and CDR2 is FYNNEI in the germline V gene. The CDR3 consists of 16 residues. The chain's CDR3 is CASVKTSGRAKNIQYF.

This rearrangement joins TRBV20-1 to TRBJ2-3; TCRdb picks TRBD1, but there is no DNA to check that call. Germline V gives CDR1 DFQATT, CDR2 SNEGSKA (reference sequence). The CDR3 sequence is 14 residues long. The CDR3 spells CSASRTTNTDTQYF.

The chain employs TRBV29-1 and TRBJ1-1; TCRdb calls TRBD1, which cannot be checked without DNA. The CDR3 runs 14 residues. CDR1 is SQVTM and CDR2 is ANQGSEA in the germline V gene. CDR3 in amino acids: CSGTQGFGNTEAFF.

This CDR3 reads CASSFSFGLREYEQYF. This rearrangement joins TRBV28 to TRBJ2-7; the D call from TCRdb, TRBD2, cannot be confirmed without DNA. This CDR3 spans 16 amino acids. Germline lookup yields CDR1 MDHEN and CDR2 SYDVKM. Supplemented by reference TRBV28 and TRBJ2-7, the full variable domain reads DVKVTQSSRYLVKRTGEKVFLECVQDMDHENMFWYRQDPGLGLRLIYFSYDVKMKEKGDIPEGYSVSREKKERFSLILESASTNQTSMYLCASSFSFGLREYEQYFGPGTRLTVT.

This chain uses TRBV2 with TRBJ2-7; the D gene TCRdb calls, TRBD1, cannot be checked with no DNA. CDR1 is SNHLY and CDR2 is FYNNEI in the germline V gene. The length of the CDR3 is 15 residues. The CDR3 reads CASSAAFGGGYEQYF.

The CDR3 spells CASRYRGTTSRNTEAFF. This sequence joins TRBV27 and TRBJ1-1; TCRdb's D call, TRBD1, is unchecked because there is no DNA. CDR1 and CDR2 (germline): MNHEY, SMNVEV (reference sequence). This CDR3 region has 17 residues.

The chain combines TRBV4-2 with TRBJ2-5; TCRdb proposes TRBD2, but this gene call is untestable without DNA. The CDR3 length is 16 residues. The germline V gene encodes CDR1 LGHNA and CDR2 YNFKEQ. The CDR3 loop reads CASSLLAGGTQETQYF.